A selection of T cell receptor beta chains follows, all from one sample in a study of blood T cell repertoires in COVID-19. The data were produced by immunoSEQ multiplex PCR, yet TCRdb's version contains in-frame clones alone and is incomplete. The data contain approximately 330,000 clones, approximately 90% of them seen just once; the ten biggest clones take up under 4.5%. The sample taken for sequencing was peripheral blood. These receptors came from a woman between 45 and 65 years old with active or convalescent COVID-19. CDR3s include the opening cysteine and the closing phenylalanine or tryptophan. Fields, in order: J gene, clone size, V gene, CDR3 protein. Where a row states a size, it is once, few, many or the class of an expanded clone; other rows omit it.

TRBJ2-7 | once | TRBV20-1 | CSASVQRGEQYF
TRBJ2-1 | - | TRBV7-3 | CASSLSGVWGTSYNEQFF
TRBJ2-2 | - | TRBV6-2/TRBV6-3 | CASSQPGLGVTGELFF
TRBJ1-1 | - | TRBV6-5 | CASHRQAGTEAFF
TRBJ2-1 | - | TRBV4-1 | CASSQDERGGAYNEQFF
TRBJ2-1 | - | TRBV7-8 | CASSLQGASSYNEQFF
TRBJ1-1 | - | TRBV2 | CASSRAEWSQEAFF
TRBJ1-1 | once | TRBV12-3/TRBV12-4 | CASSLVLNTEAFF
TRBJ1-4 | - | TRBV5-1 | CASSSGQATTNEKLFF
TRBJ1-2 | - | TRBV10-3 | CAISDGVSGYTF
TRBJ1-1 | - | TRBV5-6 | CASSLGRGGMNTEAFF
TRBJ2-5 | - | TRBV3-1/TRBV3-2 | CASSQGQLALETQYF
TRBJ1-1 | - | TRBV20-1 | CSASVMRQGFYEAFF
TRBJ1-2 | - | TRBV7-2 | CASSQTPGQQYGYTF
TRBJ1-4 | - | TRBV12-3/TRBV12-4 | CASSLGAYEKLFF
TRBJ1-1 | - | TRBV13 | CASSPDRGVAFF
TRBJ2-7 | once | TRBV20-1 | CSASPSGGIQQYF
TRBJ1-6 | - | TRBV9 | CASSVAGGGLSPLHF
TRBJ1-5 | once | TRBV6-2/TRBV6-3 | CASSYFESQPQHF
TRBJ1-2 | once | TRBV4-2 | CASSQSAGTVPTVGYTF
TRBJ2-6 | - | TRBV29-1 | CSVEDGISGANVLTF
TRBJ2-7 | - | TRBV27 | CASSSSLALVEQYF
TRBJ1-5 | - | TRBV6-5 | CASSLQGAHQPQHF
TRBJ2-5 | - | TRBV12-5 | CASGLVRETQYF
TRBJ1-5 | - | TRBV7-6 | CASSSGTGGSNQPQHF
TRBJ2-6 | once | TRBV7-2 | CASSFREAGANVLTF
TRBJ2-5 | - | TRBV15 | CATSRDKGARETQYF
TRBJ2-1 | - | TRBV5-5 | CASSSKGGSYNEQFF
TRBJ2-7 | - | TRBV12-3/TRBV12-4 | CASSYDSGQQYF
TRBJ2-5 | - | TRBV7-3 | CASSRERAPQRETQYF
TRBJ2-1 | - | TRBV5-1 | CASRFSGPYNEQFF
TRBJ2-3 | - | TRBV9 | CASSVALAGPYSTDTQYF
TRBJ1-2 | - | TRBV29-1 | CSVGEQTYGYTF
TRBJ1-2 | - | TRBV28 | CASSLAGGAGYTF
TRBJ2-5 | - | TRBV15 | CATSRGEGFHQETQYF
TRBJ1-2 | - | TRBV6-5 | CASSYSAGFNGYTF
TRBJ1-2 | - | TRBV30 | CAWSPGGGYGYTF
TRBJ1-2 | - | TRBV5-4 | CASSADRDSGYTF
TRBJ1-1 | - | TRBV5-4 | CASSLPDRDGGTEAFF
TRBJ2-3 | - | TRBV5-1 | CASSLGTGAGATDTQYF
TRBJ2-1 | - | TRBV11-2 | CASSWTSGIGNEQFF
TRBJ2-3 | - | TRBV7-2 | CASSFREPVYTQYF
TRBJ1-2 | - | TRBV2 | CATHRTVGLNYGYTF
TRBJ1-1 | - | TRBV29-1 | CSVRALMNTEAFF
TRBJ1-1 | - | TRBV4-3 | CASSQVGGGEAFF
TRBJ2-7 | - | TRBV7-2 | CASSLARDYEQYF
TRBJ1-5 | - | TRBV24-1 | CAAQQGLNQPQHF
TRBJ2-1 | - | TRBV19 | CASNGWTSGGGEQFF
TRBJ1-1 | - | TRBV6-5 | CASGFLDTEAFF
TRBJ2-3 | - | TRBV9 | CASSPRGGLEDTQYF
TRBJ2-7 | - | TRBV27 | CASIAGGPTYEQYF
TRBJ1-1 | - | TRBV4-1 | CASSQESQGGTEAFF